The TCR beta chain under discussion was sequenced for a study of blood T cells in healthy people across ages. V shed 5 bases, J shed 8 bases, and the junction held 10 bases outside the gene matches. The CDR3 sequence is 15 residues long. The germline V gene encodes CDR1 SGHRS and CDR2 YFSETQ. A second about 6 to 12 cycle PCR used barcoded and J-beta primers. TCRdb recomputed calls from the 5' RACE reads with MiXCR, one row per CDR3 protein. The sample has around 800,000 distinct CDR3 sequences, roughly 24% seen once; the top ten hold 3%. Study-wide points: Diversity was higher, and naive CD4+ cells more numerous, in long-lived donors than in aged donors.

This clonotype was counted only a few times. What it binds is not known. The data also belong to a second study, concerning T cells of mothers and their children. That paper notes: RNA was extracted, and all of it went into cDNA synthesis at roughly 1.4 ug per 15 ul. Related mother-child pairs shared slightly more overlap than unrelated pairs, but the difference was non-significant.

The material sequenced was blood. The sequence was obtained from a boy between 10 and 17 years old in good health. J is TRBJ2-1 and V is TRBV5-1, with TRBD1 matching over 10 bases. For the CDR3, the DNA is TGCGCCAGCAGACAGCCGGGACAGGGGAGATATGAGCAGTTCTTC. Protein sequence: CASRQPGQGRYEQFF.